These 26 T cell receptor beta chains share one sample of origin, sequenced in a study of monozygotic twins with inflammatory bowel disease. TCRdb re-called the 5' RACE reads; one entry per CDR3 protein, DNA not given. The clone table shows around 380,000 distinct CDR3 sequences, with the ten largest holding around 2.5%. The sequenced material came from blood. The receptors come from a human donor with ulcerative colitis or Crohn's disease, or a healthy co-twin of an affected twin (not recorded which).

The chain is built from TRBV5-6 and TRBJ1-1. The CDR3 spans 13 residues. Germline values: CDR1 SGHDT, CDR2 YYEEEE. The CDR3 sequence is CASSTGLNSEAFF.

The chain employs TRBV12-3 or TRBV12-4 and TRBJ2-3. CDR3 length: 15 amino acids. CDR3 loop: CASRPTWPSTDTQYF.

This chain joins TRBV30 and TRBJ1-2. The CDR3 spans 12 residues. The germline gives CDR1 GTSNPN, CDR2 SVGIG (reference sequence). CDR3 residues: CAWSVLLKSYTF.

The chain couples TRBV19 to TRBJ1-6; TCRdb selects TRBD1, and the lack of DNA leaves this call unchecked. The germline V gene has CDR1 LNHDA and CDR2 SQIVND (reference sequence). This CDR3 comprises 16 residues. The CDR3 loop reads CASSGRTGMANSPLHF.

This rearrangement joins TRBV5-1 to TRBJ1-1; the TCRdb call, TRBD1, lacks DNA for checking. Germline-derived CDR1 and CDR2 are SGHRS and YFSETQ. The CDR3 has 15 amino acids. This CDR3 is CASSTEPQGNTEAFF.

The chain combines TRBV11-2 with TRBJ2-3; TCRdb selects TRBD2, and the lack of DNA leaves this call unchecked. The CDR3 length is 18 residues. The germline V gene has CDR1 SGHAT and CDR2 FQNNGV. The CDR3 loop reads CASSRTGGGLPQIAAQYF.

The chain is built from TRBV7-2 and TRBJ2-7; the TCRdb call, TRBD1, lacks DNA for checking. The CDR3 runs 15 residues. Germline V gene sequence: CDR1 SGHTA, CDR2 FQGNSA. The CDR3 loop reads CASFPNSFRGDEQYF.

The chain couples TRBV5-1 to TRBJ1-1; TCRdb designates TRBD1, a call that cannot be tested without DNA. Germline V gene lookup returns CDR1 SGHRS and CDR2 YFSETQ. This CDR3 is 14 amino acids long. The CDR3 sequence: CASSLEGGDFEAFF.

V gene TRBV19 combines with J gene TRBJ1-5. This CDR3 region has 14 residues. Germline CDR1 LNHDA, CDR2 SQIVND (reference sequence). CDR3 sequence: CASSFTDSGQPQHF.

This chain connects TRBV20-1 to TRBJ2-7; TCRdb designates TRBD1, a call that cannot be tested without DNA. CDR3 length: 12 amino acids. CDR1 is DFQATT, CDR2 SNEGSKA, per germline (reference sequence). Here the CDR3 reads CRVDRGNYEQYF.

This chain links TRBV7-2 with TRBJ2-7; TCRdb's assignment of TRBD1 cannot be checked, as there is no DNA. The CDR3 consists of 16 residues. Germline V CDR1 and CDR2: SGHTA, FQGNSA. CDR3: CASRLHSGTANYEQYF.

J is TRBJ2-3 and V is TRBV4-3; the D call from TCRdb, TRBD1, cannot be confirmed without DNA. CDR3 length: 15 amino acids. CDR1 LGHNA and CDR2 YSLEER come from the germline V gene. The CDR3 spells CASSRDPSSTDTQYF.

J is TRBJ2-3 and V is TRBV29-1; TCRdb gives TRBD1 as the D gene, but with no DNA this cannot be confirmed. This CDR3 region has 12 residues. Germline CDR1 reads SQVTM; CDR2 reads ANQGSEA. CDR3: CSVSAGTDTQYF.

This CDR3 is CSVAGGGYNEQFF. The J gene is TRBJ2-1, the V gene TRBV29-1; the TRBD2 assignment by TCRdb is unverifiable without DNA. Germline CDR1 is SQVTM and CDR2 is ANQGSEA. This CDR3 contains 13 residues.

CDR3 residues: CASSLVVTSGQTQYF. The chain joins TRBV7-2 to TRBJ2-5; no DNA is available, so the TRBD2 call from TCRdb remains unchecked. The CDR3 is 15 amino acids. The germline CDR1 and CDR2 sequences are SGHTA and FQGNSA.

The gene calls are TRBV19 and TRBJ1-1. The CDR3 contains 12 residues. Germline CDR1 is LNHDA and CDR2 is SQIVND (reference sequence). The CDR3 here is CASRYGATEAFF.

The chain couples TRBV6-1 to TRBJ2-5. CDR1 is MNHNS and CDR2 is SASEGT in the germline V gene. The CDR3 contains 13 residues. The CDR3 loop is CASSEIGWETQYF.

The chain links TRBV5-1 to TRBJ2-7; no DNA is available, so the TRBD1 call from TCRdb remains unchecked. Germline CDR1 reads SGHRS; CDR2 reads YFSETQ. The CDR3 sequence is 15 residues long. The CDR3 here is CASSLLQGLSYEQYF. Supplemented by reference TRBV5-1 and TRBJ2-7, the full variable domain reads KAGVTQTPRYLIKTRGQQVTLSCSPISGHRSVSWYQQTPGQGLQFLFEYFSETQRNKGNFPGRFSGRQFSNSRSEMNVSTLELGDSALYLCASSLLQGLSYEQYFGPGTRLTVT.

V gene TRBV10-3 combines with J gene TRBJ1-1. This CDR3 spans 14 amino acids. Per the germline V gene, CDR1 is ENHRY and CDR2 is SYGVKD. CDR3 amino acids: CAINSGLKPGEAFF.

Here the CDR3 reads CASSIRAGLNIQYF. The chain employs TRBV19 and TRBJ2-4; the D call from TCRdb, TRBD2, cannot be confirmed without DNA. This CDR3 is 14 amino acids long. Germline V lookup: CDR1 LNHDA, CDR2 SQIVND (reference sequence).

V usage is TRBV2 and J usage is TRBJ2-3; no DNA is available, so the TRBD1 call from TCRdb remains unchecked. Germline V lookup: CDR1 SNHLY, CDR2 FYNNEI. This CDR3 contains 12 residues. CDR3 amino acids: CASPVQGGLQYF.

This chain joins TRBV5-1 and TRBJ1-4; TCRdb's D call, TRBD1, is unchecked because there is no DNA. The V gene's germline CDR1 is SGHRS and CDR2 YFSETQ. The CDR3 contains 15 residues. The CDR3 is CASSGSGTGVEKLFF. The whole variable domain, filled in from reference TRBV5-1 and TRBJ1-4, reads KAGVTQTPRYLIKTRGQQVTLSCSPISGHRSVSWYQQTPGQGLQFLFEYFSETQRNKGNFPGRFSGRQFSNSRSEMNVSTLELGDSALYLCASSGSGTGVEKLFFGSGTQLSVL.

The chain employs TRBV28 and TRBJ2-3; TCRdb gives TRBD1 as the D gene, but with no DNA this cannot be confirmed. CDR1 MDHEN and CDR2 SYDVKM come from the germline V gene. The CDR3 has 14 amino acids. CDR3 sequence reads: CASSPTGGTDTQYF.

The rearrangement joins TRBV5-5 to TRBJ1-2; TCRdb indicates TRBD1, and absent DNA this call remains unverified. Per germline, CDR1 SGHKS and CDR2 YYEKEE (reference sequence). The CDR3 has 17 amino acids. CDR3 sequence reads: CASSFNPDWTLNYGYTF.

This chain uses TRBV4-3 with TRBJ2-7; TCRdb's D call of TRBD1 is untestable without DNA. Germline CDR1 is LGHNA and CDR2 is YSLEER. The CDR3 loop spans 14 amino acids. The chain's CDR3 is CASSQDSPFDEQYF.

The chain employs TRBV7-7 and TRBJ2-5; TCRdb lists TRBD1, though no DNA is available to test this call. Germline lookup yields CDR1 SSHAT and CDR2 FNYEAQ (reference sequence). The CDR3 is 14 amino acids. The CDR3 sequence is CASSLGYGGETQYF.